This is a list of T cell receptor beta chains from one sample in a study of blood T cells in healthy people across ages. MiXCR, applied by TCRdb to the 5' RACE reads, yields one record per CDR3 protein. The data contain about 780,000 distinct CDR3 sequences, 60% to 80% of them singletons. Sample: blood. The receptors shown here come from a young man in good health. Each CDR3 is given without its conserved first and last residue. Rows give clone size only sometimes, using once, few, many, or a class for an expanded clone.

>TRBV4-3|NA|TRBJ2-4
ASSQDRGSSAAQY
>TRBV7-2|many|TRBJ2-7
ASSLVYEQY
>TRBV7-2|few|TRBJ1-2
ASSYRGGGYT
>TRBV27|NA|TRBJ1-4
AGSPPATEKLF
>TRBV6-1|NA|TRBJ2-1
ASRHGRGGLSYNEQF
>TRBV7-2|NA|TRBJ1-5
ASSSTTGFNQPQH
>TRBV29-1|NA|TRBJ2-7
SVYTGLGSYEQY
>TRBV25-1|NA|TRBJ2-7
ASCSGGLSYEQY
>TRBV11-2|NA|NA
ASSLGHGTYEQY
>TRBV9|NA|TRBJ1-2
ASSERQGLNLHYGYT
>TRBV6-6|NA|TRBJ2-1
ASRTGGANEQF
>TRBV4-3|NA|TRBJ2-5
ASSQGLFGTQETQY
>TRBV2|few|TRBJ2-3
ASSPPAGDTQY
>TRBV7-9|NA|TRBJ1-5
ASSDTGGQPQH
>TRBV5-1|NA|NA
ASSRTSVEQY
>TRBV11-2|few|TRBJ2-3
ASSLEGTSTDTQY
>TRBV7-3|NA|TRBJ1-1
ASSKTGAGGTEAF
>TRBV10-3|NA|TRBJ2-7
AISESKGTSGALSSYEQY
>TRBV5-1|few|TRBJ2-1
ASSLSGTSTYNEQF
>TRBV29-1|few|TRBJ1-2
SVEKGGYT
>TRBV28|few|TRBJ2-3
ASGTGATDTQY
>TRBV3-1|NA|TRBJ1-2
ASSQDSGGNYGYT
>TRBV27|NA|TRBJ2-1
ASRWTGPNEQF
>TRBV29-1|NA|TRBJ2-2
SVGARGADTGELF
>TRBV20-1|NA|TRBJ2-1
SAASSESYYNEQF
>TRBV5-5|few|TRBJ2-7
ASSHRDYGYEQY
>TRBV27|NA|NA
ASSLGTSLVETQY
>TRBV6-1|NA|TRBJ2-1
ASSGTSEAYNEQF
>TRBV7-2|NA|TRBJ2-7
ASSGLAFYEQY
>TRBV7-9|NA|TRBJ2-3
ASILRRDDTQY